The clone carrying this T cell receptor (beta chain) has a single count. What it binds is not known. The sample is drawn from a study of cytomegalovirus exposure and HLA in healthy donors. At the level of the study: Counted in an early data release were about 80 million unique TCRs from HLA-typed donors.

Broader study findings: Specificity for CMV antigens was confirmed in vitro for three of the CMV-associated chains. Most TCRs appeared rarely, but some public TCRs recurred in many donors.

Amplification used 60 Vbeta primers and 13 Jbeta primers. TCRdb's table, derived via immunoSEQ multiplex PCR, lists solely in-frame clones and lacks some. The table shows about 170,000 clones, with 70% to 80% occurring only once. The CDR3 is made up of 13 amino acids. V lost 8 bases and J lost 3; bases outside the gene matches: 7. The V gene's germline CDR1 is GTSNPN and CDR2 SVGIG (reference sequence). The chain has TRBV30 and TRBJ2-5; TRBD2 agrees at 9 bases. The sequenced material came from PBMCs. The receptor's source is a woman aged 45-65 years in good health and CMV-seronegative. The DNA of the CDR3 is TGTGCCGGATCGACTAGCGGAAAAGAGACCCAGTACTTC. Amino acid sequence: CAGSTSGKETQYF.